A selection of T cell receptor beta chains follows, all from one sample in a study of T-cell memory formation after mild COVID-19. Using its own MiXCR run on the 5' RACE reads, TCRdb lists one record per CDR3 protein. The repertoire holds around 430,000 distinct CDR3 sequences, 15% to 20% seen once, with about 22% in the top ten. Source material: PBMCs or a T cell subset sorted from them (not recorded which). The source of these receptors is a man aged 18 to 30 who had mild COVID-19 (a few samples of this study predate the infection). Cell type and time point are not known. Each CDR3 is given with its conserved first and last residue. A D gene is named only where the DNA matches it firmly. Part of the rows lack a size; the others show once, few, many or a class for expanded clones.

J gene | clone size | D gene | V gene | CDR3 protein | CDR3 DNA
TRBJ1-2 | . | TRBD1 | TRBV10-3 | CATGQVPGEKRYTF | TGTGCCACCGGACAGGTGCCTGGGGAGAAACGCTACACCTTC
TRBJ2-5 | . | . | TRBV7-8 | CASSPSLSETQYF | TGTGCCAGCAGCCCCTCGTTGTCAGAGACCCAGTACTTC
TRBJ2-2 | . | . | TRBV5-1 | CASSLTDSPNTGELFF | TGCGCCAGCAGCTTGACGGACAGCCCGAACACCGGGGAGCTGTTTTTT
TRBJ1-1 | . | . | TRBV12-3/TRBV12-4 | CASSLRGQGLPEAFF | TGTGCCAGCAGCCTCCGCGGGCAGGGTCTCCCTGAAGCTTTCTTT
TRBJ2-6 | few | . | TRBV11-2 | CASSPAKSGANVLTF | TGTGCCAGCAGCCCCGCCAAGTCTGGGGCCAACGTCCTGACTTTC
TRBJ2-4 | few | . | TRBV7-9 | CASSAAQLAKNIQYF | TGTGCCAGCAGCGCCGCCCAGCTAGCCAAAAACATTCAGTACTTC
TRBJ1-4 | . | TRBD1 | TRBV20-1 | CSTWTGEKLFF | TGCAGTACCTGGACAGGAGAAAAACTGTTTTTT
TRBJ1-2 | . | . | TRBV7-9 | CASSLDESYGYTF | TGTGCCAGCAGCTTAGACGAGAGCTATGGCTACACCTTC
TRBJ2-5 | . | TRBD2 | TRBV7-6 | CASSLMAGGTLQETQYF | TGTGCCAGCAGCTTAATGGCGGGGGGGACCCTACAAGAGACCCAGTACTTC
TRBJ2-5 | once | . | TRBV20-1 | CSAIVGTQETQYF | TGCAGTGCTATAGTAGGGACCCAAGAGACCCAGTACTTC
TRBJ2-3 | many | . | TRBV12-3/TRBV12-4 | CASSLGPLHTQYF | TGTGCCAGCAGTTTAGGTCCCTTACATACGCAGTATTTT
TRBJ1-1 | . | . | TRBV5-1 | CASSRGGRDTEAFF | TGCGCCAGCAGCCGGGGCGGTCGAGACACTGAAGCTTTCTTT
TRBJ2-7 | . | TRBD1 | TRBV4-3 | CASSQTTGAEQYF | TGCGCCAGCAGCCAAACGACAGGGGCCGAGCAGTACTTC
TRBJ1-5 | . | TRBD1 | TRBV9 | CASSEDREAQPQHF | TGTGCCAGCAGCGAGGACAGGGAGGCGCAGCCCCAGCATTTT
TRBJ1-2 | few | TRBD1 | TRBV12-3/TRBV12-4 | CASRRQGYGYTF | TGTGCCAGCAGGAGACAGGGTTACGGCTACACCTTC
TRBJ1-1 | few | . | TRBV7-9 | CASSSTGPNTEAFF | TGTGCCAGCAGCTCCACAGGGCCGAACACTGAAGCTTTCTTT
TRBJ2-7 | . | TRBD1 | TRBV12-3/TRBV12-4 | CASSLDRVPYEQYF | TGTGCCAGCAGCCTGGACAGGGTCCCCTACGAGCAGTACTTC
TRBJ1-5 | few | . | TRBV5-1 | CASSLAERYSNQPQHF | TGCGCCAGCAGCTTGGCCGAGAGATATAGCAATCAGCCCCAGCATTTT
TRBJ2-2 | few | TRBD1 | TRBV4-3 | CASSQSGTGGTGELFF | TGCGCCAGCAGCCAATCCGGGACAGGGGGGACCGGGGAGCTGTTTTTT
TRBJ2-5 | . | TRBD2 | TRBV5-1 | CASSLGSGGVETQYF | TGCGCCAGCAGCTTGGGTAGCGGGGGAGTAGAGACCCAGTACTTC
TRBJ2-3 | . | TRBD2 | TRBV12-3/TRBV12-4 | CASSLAGGYPGGTDTQYF | TGTGCCAGCAGTTTGGCGGGGGGATACCCCGGGGGCACAGATACGCAGTATTTT
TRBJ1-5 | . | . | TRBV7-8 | CASSLSEIQGVLSNQPQHF | TGTGCCAGCAGCTTATCTGAGATACAGGGAGTCTTGAGCAATCAGCCCCAGCATTTT
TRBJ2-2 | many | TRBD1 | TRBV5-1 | CASSPRTGNTGELFF | TGCGCCAGCAGCCCTCGGACAGGGAACACCGGGGAGCTGTTTTTT
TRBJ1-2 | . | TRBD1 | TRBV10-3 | CAISDSLQGARYGYTF | TGTGCCATCAGTGATAGTTTACAGGGGGCGAGGTATGGCTACACCTTC
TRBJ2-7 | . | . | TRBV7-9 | CASSPTTSSYEQYF | TGTGCCAGCAGCCCGACTACCAGCTCCTACGAGCAGTACTTC
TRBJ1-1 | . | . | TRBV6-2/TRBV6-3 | CASSQGGYAFF | TGTGCCAGCAGTCAAGGGGGGTACGCTTTCTTT
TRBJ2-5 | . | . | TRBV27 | CASSSDPGQSRETQYF | TGTGCCAGCAGTTCCGACCCGGGACAATCCCGTGAGACCCAGTACTTC
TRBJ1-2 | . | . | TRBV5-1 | CASSLAPDNYGYTF | TGCGCCAGCAGCTTGGCCCCCGACAACTATGGCTACACCTTC
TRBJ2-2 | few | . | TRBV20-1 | CSALDPGRSTGELFF | TGCAGTGCTTTGGACCCAGGGAGGAGCACCGGGGAGCTGTTTTTT